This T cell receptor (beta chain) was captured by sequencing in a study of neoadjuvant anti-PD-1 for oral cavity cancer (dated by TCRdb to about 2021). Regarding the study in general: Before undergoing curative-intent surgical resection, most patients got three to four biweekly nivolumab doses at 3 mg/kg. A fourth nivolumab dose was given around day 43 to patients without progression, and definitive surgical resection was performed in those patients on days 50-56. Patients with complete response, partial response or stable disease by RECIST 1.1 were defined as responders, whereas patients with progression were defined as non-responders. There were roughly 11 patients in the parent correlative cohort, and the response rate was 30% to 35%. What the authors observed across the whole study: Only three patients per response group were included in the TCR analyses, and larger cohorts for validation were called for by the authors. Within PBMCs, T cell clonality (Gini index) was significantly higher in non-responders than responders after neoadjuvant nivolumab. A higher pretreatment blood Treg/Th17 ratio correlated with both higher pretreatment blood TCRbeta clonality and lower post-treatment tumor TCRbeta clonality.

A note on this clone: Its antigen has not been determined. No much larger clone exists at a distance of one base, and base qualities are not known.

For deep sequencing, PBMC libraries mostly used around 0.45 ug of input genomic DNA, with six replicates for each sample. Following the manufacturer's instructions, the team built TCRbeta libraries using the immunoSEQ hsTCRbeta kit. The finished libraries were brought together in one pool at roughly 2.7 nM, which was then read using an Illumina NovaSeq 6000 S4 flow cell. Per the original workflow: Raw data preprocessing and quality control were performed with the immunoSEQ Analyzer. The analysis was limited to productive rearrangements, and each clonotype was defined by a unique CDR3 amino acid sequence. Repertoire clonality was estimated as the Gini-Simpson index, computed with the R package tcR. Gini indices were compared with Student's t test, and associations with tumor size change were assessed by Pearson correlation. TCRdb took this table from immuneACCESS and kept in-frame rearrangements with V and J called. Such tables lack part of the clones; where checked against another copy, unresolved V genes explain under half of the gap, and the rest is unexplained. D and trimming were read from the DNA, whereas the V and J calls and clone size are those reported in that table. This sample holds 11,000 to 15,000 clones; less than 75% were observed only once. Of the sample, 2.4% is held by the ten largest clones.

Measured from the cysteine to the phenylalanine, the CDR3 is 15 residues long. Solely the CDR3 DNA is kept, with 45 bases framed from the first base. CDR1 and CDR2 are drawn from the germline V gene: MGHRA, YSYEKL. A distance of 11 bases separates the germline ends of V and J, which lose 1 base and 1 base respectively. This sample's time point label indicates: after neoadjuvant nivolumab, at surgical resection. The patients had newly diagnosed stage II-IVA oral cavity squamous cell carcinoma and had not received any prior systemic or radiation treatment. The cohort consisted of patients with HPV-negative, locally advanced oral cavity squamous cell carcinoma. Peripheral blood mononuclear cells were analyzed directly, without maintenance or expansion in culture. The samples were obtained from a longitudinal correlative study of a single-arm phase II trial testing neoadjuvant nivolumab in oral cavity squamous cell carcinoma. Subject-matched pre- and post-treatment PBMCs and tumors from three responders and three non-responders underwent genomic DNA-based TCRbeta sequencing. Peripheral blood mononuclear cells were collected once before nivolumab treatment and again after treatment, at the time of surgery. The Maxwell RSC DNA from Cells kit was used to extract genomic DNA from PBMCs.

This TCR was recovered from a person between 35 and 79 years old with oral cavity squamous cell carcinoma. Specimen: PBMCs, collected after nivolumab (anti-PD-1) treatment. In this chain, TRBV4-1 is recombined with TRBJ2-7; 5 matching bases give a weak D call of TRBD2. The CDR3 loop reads CASSQGRGKSYEQYF. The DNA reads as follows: TGCGCCAGCAGCCAAGGTAGAGGGAAATCCTACGAGCAGTACTTC.